The clone carrying this TCR beta chain showed up just a few times. What it recognizes is unknown. This specimen comes from a study of T-cell reconstitution after alpha-beta-depleted transplantation in children. Construction of the TCRbeta library involved unique molecular identifiers. TCRdb reprocessed the PCR reads via MiXCR and lists one record per CDR3 protein. The sample carries more than 200,000 distinct CDR3 sequences, around a sixth recorded once. Findings of the study overall: In some patients, recipient T cells and intrathymic progenitors surviving conditioning explained high day-60 diversity. Reports say that about two months after transplant, the alpha-beta T cells came out of several hundred graft clones that had expanded. A year post-transplant, T-cell counts and diversity derived mostly from newly produced T cells.

Germline trimming cut 7 bases from V and 6 bases from J; bases unmatched to any gene: 7. The germline gives CDR1 MNHEY, CDR2 SVGAGI. The CDR3 is made up of 13 amino acids. Sequencing used PBMCs, mostly from graft donor cells, obtained 360 days after TCRalphabeta/CD19-depleted stem cell transplant. The rearrangement links TRBV6-5 to TRBJ2-7; 9 bases map to TRBD1. This clonotype was obtained from a male patient between 2 and 10 years old who had a stem cell transplant for acute lymphoblastic leukemia, so the T cells may come from the graft donor. CDR3 residues: CASKGTGRREQYF. The DNA for the CDR3 is TGTGCCAGCAAAGGGACAGGGCGTCGCGAGCAGTACTTC.